Listed below are T cell receptor beta chains from one sample, sequenced in a study of blood T cell repertoires in COVID-19. Assay used: immunoSEQ multiplex PCR; TCRdb lists only in-frame clones, some missing. The sample includes 270,000 or so clones, approximately 84% of them seen just once. Specimen: PBMCs or T cells enriched from blood (not recorded which). These receptors all stem from a man between 45 and 60 years old who had recovered from COVID-19. Both conserved end residues are part of each CDR3. The D gene is left open where the match is weak. Size is omitted from some rows. Given values are once, few, many or a class for expanded clones.

D gene	V gene	clone size	CDR3 length	J gene	CDR3 DNA	CDR3 protein
TRBD1	TRBV2	-	18	TRBJ1-6	TGTGCCAGCACCGAGGTTCATATGGGCGAAACAGGGGTTTCACCCCTCCACTTT	CASTEVHMGETGVSPLHF
-	TRBV5-6	-	14	TRBJ1-6	TGTGCCAGCAGCCCGTGGGGGGGGAGTTCACCCCTCCACTTT	CASSPWGGSSPLHF
-	TRBV4-1	-	15	TRBJ1-5	TGCGCCAGCAGCCAAGAAAACCTACCCAATCAGCCCCAGCATTTT	CASSQENLPNQPQHF
-	TRBV29-1	-	15	TRBJ2-7	TGCAGCGTTGAGTCCCGGACAGCCAGCTCCTACGAGCAGTACTTC	CSVESRTASSYEQYF
-	TRBV19	-	12	TRBJ1-5	TGTGCCAGCTCCCCTAGCAATCAGCCCCAGCATTTT	CASSPSNQPQHF
TRBD1	TRBV9	once	13	TRBJ1-2	TGTGCCAGCAGCATGACAGGGGGCTATGGCTACACCTTC	CASSMTGGYGYTF
TRBD2	TRBV9	-	15	TRBJ2-3	TGTGCCAGCAGCCCCCGGGCGGGGGGGACAGATACGCAGTATTTT	CASSPRAGGTDTQYF
-	TRBV18	few	13	TRBJ1-6	TGTGCCAGCTCCCGGGGGTTTAATTCACCCCTCCACTTT	CASSRGFNSPLHF
TRBD1	TRBV18	-	16	TRBJ1-1	TGTGCCAGCTCACCAATCAGGGGGCAGGGGAACACTGAAGCTTTCTTT	CASSPIRGQGNTEAFF
TRBD1	TRBV30	-	13	TRBJ2-7	TGTGCCTGGACCCCGGGACAGTCCTACGAGCAGTACTTC	CAWTPGQSYEQYF
-	TRBV28	once	14	TRBJ1-6	TGTGCCAGCAGTTTATGGGGGCCAAATTCACCCCTCCACTTT	CASSLWGPNSPLHF
-	TRBV5-1	-	15	TRBJ2-5	TGCGCCAGCAGCCTGGACGGAGCGGTCCAAGAGACCCAGTACTTC	CASSLDGAVQETQYF
-	TRBV6-5	-	15	TRBJ1-4	TGTGCCAGCAGCCCCCCGACAGTCATCCAAGAAAAACTGTTTTTT	CASSPPTVIQEKLFF
-	TRBV5-8	-	16	TRBJ2-2	TGTGCCAGCAGCTTGGCCAGGGATTCAAACACCGGGGAGCTGTTTTTT	CASSLARDSNTGELFF
TRBD1	TRBV7-2	-	17	TRBJ1-2	TGTGCCAGCAGCTTAGTTTTAGGGACAGGGGGCAACTATGGCTACACCTTC	CASSLVLGTGGNYGYTF